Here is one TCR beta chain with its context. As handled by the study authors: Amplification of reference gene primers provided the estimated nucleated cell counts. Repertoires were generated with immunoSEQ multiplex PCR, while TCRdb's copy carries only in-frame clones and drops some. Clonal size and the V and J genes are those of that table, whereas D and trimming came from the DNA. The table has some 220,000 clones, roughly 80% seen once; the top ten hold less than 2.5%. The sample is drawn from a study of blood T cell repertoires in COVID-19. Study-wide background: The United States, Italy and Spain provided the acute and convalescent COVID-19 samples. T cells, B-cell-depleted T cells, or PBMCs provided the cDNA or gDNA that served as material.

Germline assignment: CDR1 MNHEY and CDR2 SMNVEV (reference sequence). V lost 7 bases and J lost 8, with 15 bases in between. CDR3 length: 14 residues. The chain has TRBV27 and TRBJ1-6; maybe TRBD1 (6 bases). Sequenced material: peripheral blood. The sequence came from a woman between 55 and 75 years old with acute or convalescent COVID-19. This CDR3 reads CASKLRGRDSPLHF. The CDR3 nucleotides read TGTGCCAGCAAACTCAGGGGCCGGGATTCACCCCTCCACTTT.